A single sample gave rise to the 14 T cell receptor beta chains below, sequenced in a study of follicular helper T cells after annual influenza vaccination. TCRdb's table, derived via immunoSEQ multiplex PCR, lists solely in-frame clones and lacks some. The data show around 10,000 clones, under 80% seen once. This specimen was CXCR5- memory CD4+ T cells sorted from blood, taken 6 weeks after influenza vaccination. These receptors were taken from an adult who received the influenza vaccine.

The chain recombines TRBV20-1 with TRBJ2-3; D unresolved. The V gene's germline CDR1 is DFQATT and CDR2 SNEGSKA (reference sequence). The CDR3 has 11 residues. V dropped 4 bases and J dropped 4 bases, with 6 bases sitting between them. CDR3 bases: TGCAGTGCTATCCGGTCAGATACGCAGTATTTT. It translates to CSAIRSDTQYF.

The J gene is TRBJ1-1, the V gene TRBV5-1, with 10 positions matching TRBD1. The CDR3 extends over 13 amino acids. J lost 8 bases, V lost 4 bases, and 5 bases had no gene match. CDR1 and CDR2 from the germline V gene are SGHRS and YFSETQ. CDR3 coding DNA: TGCGCCAGCAGCAAGGGACAGGGGAGAGAAGCTTTCTTT. Amino acid sequence: CASSKGQGREAFF.

V gene TRBV7-2 combines with J gene TRBJ1-1; D ambiguous. CDR3 length equals 14 residues. Germline V CDR1 and CDR2: SGHTA, FQGNSA. The germline V and J ends were trimmed by 5 bases and 2 bases, with 12 bases remaining between them. The chain's CDR3 is CASSKRVGNTEAFF. The DNA of the CDR3 is TGTGCCAGCAGCAAAAGGGTGGGAAACACTGAAGCTTTCTTT.

This clone showed up just a few times. This chain connects TRBV27 to TRBJ1-6; TRBD1 agrees at 9 bases. Germline V gene lookup returns CDR1 MNHEY and CDR2 SMNVEV (reference sequence). The CDR3 is 17 amino acids. V shed 4 bases, J shed 5 bases, and the junction held 9 bases outside the gene matches. CDR3 nucleotide sequence: TGTGCCAGCAGTTCAATCACCGGGACAGGGAATAATTCACCCCTCCACTTT. Translating it yields CASSSITGTGNNSPLHF.

The V call is TRBV2, the J call TRBJ1-6; 7 bases agree with TRBD1. CDR1 is SNHLY and CDR2 is FYNNEI in the germline V gene. V shed 10 bases and J 5 bases; nucleotides not matched to a gene: 8. The CDR3 sequence is 14 residues long. DNA of the CDR3: TGTGCCATCAGGAGACAGGGCAATAATTCACCCCTCCACTTT. Amino acid sequence: CAIRRQGNNSPLHF.

V gene TRBV7-2 combines with J gene TRBJ2-6, with 8 bases that match TRBD1. J gave up 0 bases and V 5 bases, and 9 bases lay outside the gene matches. The CDR3 length is 18 residues. Germline values: CDR1 SGHTA, CDR2 FQGNSA. The CDR3: CASSLPTGAFSGANVLTF. CDR3 DNA sequence: TGTGCCAGCAGCCTACCGACAGGGGCATTCTCTGGGGCCAACGTCCTGACTTTC.

The rearrangement joins TRBV2 to TRBJ1-1, with 9 positions matching TRBD1. This CDR3 contains 16 residues. V shed 7 bases, J shed 10 bases, and the junction held 19 bases outside the gene matches. The germline gives CDR1 SNHLY, CDR2 FYNNEI. The CDR3 region has the DNA TGTGCCAGCAAGAGGGACGTGGGGACAGGGCATTTACGAGCTTTCTTT. Its translation is CASKRDVGTGHLRAFF.

The chain recombines TRBV7-2 with TRBJ2-5; unclear D gene. Germline assignment: CDR1 SGHTA and CDR2 FQGNSA. The CDR3 extends over 12 amino acids. Trimming left V 3 bases short and J 5 bases short, with 7 bases between. Here the CDR3 DNA reads TGTGCCAGCAGCTTTTTTGGGGAGACCCAGTACTTC. Translated: CASSFFGETQYF.

This clone was seen only a few times. The V and J genes are TRBV25-1 and TRBJ2-7; perhaps D is TRBD1 or TRBD2 (5 bases each). The germline V gene encodes CDR1 MGHDK and CDR2 SYGVNS. The CDR3 is 12 amino acids. The V gene lost 6 bases and the J gene lost 3 bases, with 9 bases spanning the gap. Here the CDR3 reads CASRMGDYEQYF. CDR3 sequence (DNA): TGTGCCAGCAGGATGGGGGACTACGAGCAGTACTTC.

This clone appeared a few times. The chain joins TRBV11-1 to TRBJ1-2; tentatively, D is TRBD1 (6 bases). V was cut by 5 bases and J by 8 bases, with 15 bases left in between. Germline V lookup: CDR1 SGHAT, CDR2 FQDESV (reference sequence). This CDR3 is built from 13 residues. The CDR3 DNA follows: TGTGCCAGCAGCGTAGACGGGACAAGAGGCTACACCTTC. Its translation is CASSVDGTRGYTF. The full variable domain, completed using reference TRBV11-1 and TRBJ1-2, is EAEVAQSPRYKITEKSQAVAFWCDPISGHATLYWYRQILGQGPELLVQFQDESVVDDSQLPKDRFSAERLKGVDSTLKIQPAELGDSAMYLCASSVDGTRGYTFGSGTRLTVV.

This chain connects TRBV18 to TRBJ2-1; maybe TRBD2 (5 bases). The CDR3 extends over 13 amino acids. The germline CDR1 and CDR2 sequences are KGHSH and LQKENI. The ends were cut back, 6 bases at V and 3 bases at J, with 9 bases in the middle. The CDR3 DNA follows: TGTGCCAGCTCTCGGGGAGACTACAATGAGCAGTTCTTC. Its protein product is CASSRGDYNEQFF.

CDR3 in amino acids: CASSPDRLNEKLFF. CDR3 DNA sequence: TGTGCCAGCAGTCCAGACAGACTAAATGAAAAACTGTTTTTT. The rearrangement uses TRBV6-5 and TRBJ1-4; possibly TRBD1 for D (5 bases). The ends were cut back, 5 bases at V and 5 bases at J, with 12 bases in the middle. The CDR3 extends over 14 amino acids. The germline gives CDR1 MNHEY, CDR2 SVGAGI.

This chain joins TRBV7-9 and TRBJ2-7, with 7 bases aligning to TRBD1. The germline CDR1 and CDR2 sequences are SEHNR and FQNEAQ (reference sequence). The CDR3 length is 12 residues. The V gene end was trimmed by 3 bases and the J gene end by 11 bases; junction bases not matched to a gene: 7. CDR3 sequence reads: CASSFPTGAEYF. In DNA, the CDR3 is TGTGCCAGCAGCTTCCCAACAGGGGCGGAGTACTTC.

The table lists this clone with a few counts. The chain employs TRBV7-8 and TRBJ2-7, with 12 nucleotides matching TRBD1. The CDR3 runs 15 residues. Germline loops: CDR1 SGHVS, CDR2 FQNEAQ. J lost 3 bases, V lost 5 bases, and 5 bases had no gene match. The CDR3 DNA follows: TGTGCCAGCAGCCCGGGACAGGGGGCCGGCTACGAGCAGTACTTC. It codes for CASSPGQGAGYEQYF.